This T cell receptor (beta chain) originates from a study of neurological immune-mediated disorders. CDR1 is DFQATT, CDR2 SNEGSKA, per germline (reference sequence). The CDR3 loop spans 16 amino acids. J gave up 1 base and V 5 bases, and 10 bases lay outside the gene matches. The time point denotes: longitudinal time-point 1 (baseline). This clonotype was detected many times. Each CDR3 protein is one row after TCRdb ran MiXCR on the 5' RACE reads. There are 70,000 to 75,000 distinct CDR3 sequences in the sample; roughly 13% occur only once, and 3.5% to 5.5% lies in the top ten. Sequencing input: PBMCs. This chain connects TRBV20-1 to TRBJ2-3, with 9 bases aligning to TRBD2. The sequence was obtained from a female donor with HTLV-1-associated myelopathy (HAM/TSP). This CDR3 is CSALVGAGGRTDTQYF. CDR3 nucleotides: TGCAGTGCTCTCGTGGGAGCGGGGGGACGCACAGATACGCAGTATTTT.